The present T cell receptor beta chain was sequenced within a study of CD8+CD57+ T cells in acquired aplastic anemia. There are 13 residues in the CDR3. Germline assignment: CDR1 SGHDN and CDR2 FVKESK. V lost 4 bases, J lost 5 bases, and 12 bases lay in between. Patients selected for sequencing had displayed CD8+CD57+ cell expansion by flow cytometry. It was genomic DNA that served as the template for profiling TCR beta VDJ and CDR3. TCRdb independently ran MiXCR on the reads; one entry per CDR3 protein. This sample carries around 170,000 distinct CDR3 sequences, less than 60% of them seen once, and the ten largest clones take over 7.5%.

V usage is TRBV14 and J usage is TRBJ2-7; D not resolved. Sequencing used sorted CD4+, CD8+, or CD8+CD57+ T cells (not recorded which) from PBMCs. The TCR originated in a human donor with aplastic anemia. The CDR3 reads CASSLSRWDEQYF. The CDR3 DNA reads TGTGCCAGCAGCCTGTCCCGGTGGGACGAGCAGTACTTC.